This entry lists 20 T cell receptor beta chains sequenced from one sample in a study of blood T cell repertoires in COVID-19. The protocol was immunoSEQ multiplex PCR, while the TCRdb copy is restricted to in-frame clones and leaves out a portion. The data show fewer than 15,000 clones, roughly 88% seen once. The specimen sequenced was peripheral blood. The receptors stem from a human donor in a cohort sampled during active COVID-19.

The genes are TRBV7-9 and TRBJ2-1; 8 bases are a match to TRBD2. This CDR3 spans 15 amino acids. In germline, CDR1 is SEHNR, CDR2 FQNEAQ (reference sequence). V was clipped by 4 bases and J by 15 bases; unmatched bases: 17. The CDR3 nucleotides are TGTGCCAGCAGCTCCCCCGGGGGGGCAGAGGGGACGGGGTTCTTC. Its translation: CASSSPGGAEGTGFF.

This chain connects TRBV11-2 to TRBJ2-7; D perhaps matches TRBD1 (5 bases). The germline CDR1 and CDR2 sequences are SGHAT and FQNNGV. Trimming shortened V by 1 base and J by 4 bases, and 14 bases separated the two germline ends. This CDR3 spans 15 amino acids. The CDR3 protein is CASSLGQRPSYEQYF. The CDR3 DNA reads as TGTGCCAGCAGCTTAGGACAGCGACCGTCATACGAGCAGTACTTC.

V usage is TRBV6-5 and J usage is TRBJ2-3; D perhaps matches TRBD1 (6 bases). V was trimmed by 7 bases and J by 0 bases, leaving 14 bases between them. This CDR3 has 15 amino acids. CDR1 is MNHEY and CDR2 is SVGAGI in the germline V gene. CDR3 sequence reads: CASKRGQSSTDTQYF. In DNA, the CDR3 is TGTGCCAGCAAACGAGGACAGTCGAGCACAGATACGCAGTATTTT.

The chain couples TRBV24-1 to TRBJ2-6; the match to TRBD1 covers 7 bases. The junction had 9 bases not matched to a gene; V was cut back by 4 bases and J by 1 base. CDR1 and CDR2 from the germline V gene are KGHDR and SFDVKD. CDR3 length: 18 amino acids. The CDR3 spells CATSESGTEISGANVLTF. CDR3 DNA: TGTGCCACCAGTGAGTCCGGGACAGAAATATCTGGGGCCAACGTCCTGACTTTC.

The chain recombines TRBV11-2 with TRBJ2-3, with unresolved D. CDR3 length: 14 residues. Looked up from germline, CDR1 is SGHAT and CDR2 is FQNNGV. The germline V and J ends were trimmed by 1 base and 8 bases, with 13 bases remaining between them. The DNA for the CDR3 is TGTGCCAGCAGCTTAGTGGCCCCCCCGGGTACGCAGTATTTT. It is translated as CASSLVAPPGTQYF.

This sequence joins TRBV2 and TRBJ1-5, with a possible D match to TRBD1 (5 bases). The CDR3 is 16 residues long. Trimming pared 4 bases from V and 1 base from J, leaving 14 bases between. Looked up from germline, CDR1 is SNHLY and CDR2 is FYNNEI. The CDR3 loop reads CASSGPGRGSNQPQHF. CDR3 DNA sequence: TGTGCCAGCAGTGGGCCAGGGCGTGGGAGCAATCAGCCCCAGCATTTT.

This clone was observed once. The chain carries TRBV9 and TRBJ2-7; TRBD1 agrees at 7 bases. The CDR3 has 18 residues. The germline V gene has CDR1 SGDLS and CDR2 YYNGEE. V lost 3 bases and J lost 1; bases outside the gene matches: 16. The chain's CDR3 is CASSAGFALMTGSYEQYF. CDR3 in DNA: TGTGCCAGCAGCGCAGGATTCGCCCTAATGACAGGGTCCTACGAGCAGTACTTC.

In DNA form, the CDR3 reads TGTGCCACGAAGGGGGCTAGCGGGAGTAGAAACATTCAGTACTTC. It yields the protein CATKGASGSRNIQYF. V is TRBV19 and J is TRBJ2-4; 10 nucleotides match TRBD2. With 10 bases clipped from V and 6 bases from J, the junction kept 12 bases outside the gene matches. The CDR3 covers 15 residues. CDR1 LNHDA and CDR2 SQIVND come from the germline V gene (reference sequence).

V usage is TRBV28 and J usage is TRBJ2-7; 10 bases map to TRBD2. The CDR3 sequence is 15 residues long. V gave up 1 base and J gave up 7 bases; unmatched junction bases: 7. Germline-derived CDR1 and CDR2 are MDHEN and SYDVKM. In DNA, the CDR3 is TGTGCCAGCAGTTTATCTCTAGCGGGAGTCCTTGAGCAGTACTTC. Translating it yields CASSLSLAGVLEQYF.

This sequence joins TRBV6-5 and TRBJ1-2; D not resolved. V gave up 0 bases and J gave up 2 bases, with 10 bases separating them. The germline CDR1 and CDR2 sequences are MNHEY and SVGAGI. The CDR3 loop spans 15 amino acids. The CDR3 DNA reads as TGTGCCAGCAGTTACTCGATTACCACAAACTATGGCTACACCTTC. It is translated as CASSYSITTNYGYTF.

The chain is built from TRBV5-1 and TRBJ2-7; D ambiguous. This CDR3 has 14 residues. V gave up 4 bases and J gave up 2 bases, with 13 bases separating them. Germline lookup yields CDR1 SGHRS and CDR2 YFSETQ. CDR3 protein: CASSPITRTYEQYF. The DNA of the CDR3 is TGCGCCAGCAGCCCAATAACCAGAACCTACGAGCAGTACTTC. The whole variable domain, remainder taken from reference TRBV5-1 and TRBJ2-7, is KAGVTQTPRYLIKTRGQQVTLSCSPISGHRSVSWYQQTPGQGLQFLFEYFSETQRNKGNFPGRFSGRQFSNSRSEMNVSTLELGDSALYLCASSPITRTYEQYFGPGTRLTVT.

This clone has only one observation. V is TRBV15 and J is TRBJ2-7; D is perhaps TRBD1 (6 bases). Germline CDR1 LNHNV, CDR2 YYDKDF (reference sequence). This CDR3 region has 16 residues. The germline V and J ends were trimmed by 0 bases and 3 bases, with 15 bases remaining between them. Written as DNA, the CDR3 is TGTGCCACCAGCAGAGATTGGAGACAGGCCCTCTACGAGCAGTACTTC. Translating it yields CATSRDWRQALYEQYF.

The V call is TRBV6-5, the J call TRBJ2-2; the match to TRBD2 covers 7 bases. Germline V gene lookup returns CDR1 MNHEY and CDR2 SVGAGI. J gave up 5 bases and V 8 bases, and 11 bases lay outside the gene matches. The CDR3 runs to 15 residues. The CDR3 nucleotides read TGTGCCAGCGCCCCAGGCGGGAGAGGTACCGGGGAGCTGTTTTTT. As protein: CASAPGGRGTGELFF.

The chain employs TRBV3-1 (or the pseudogene TRBV3-2) and TRBJ1-1; 9 positions match TRBD1. J gave up 3 bases and V 7 bases, and 6 bases lay outside the gene matches. Germline assignment: CDR1 LGHDT and CDR2 YNNKEL (reference sequence). The CDR3 consists of 14 residues. The CDR3 DNA sequence: TGTGCCAGCACCACGGACAGGGGAGACACTGAAGCTTTCTTT. This sequence encodes CASTTDRGDTEAFF.

V is TRBV5-1 and J is TRBJ1-1; 8 nucleotides match TRBD1. The CDR3 totals 15 residues. V dropped 7 bases and J dropped 4; count of bases not matched to a gene: 12. CDR1 is SGHRS, CDR2 YFSETQ, per germline. In DNA, the CDR3 is TGCGCCAGCGGCTCAGGGGGCGGAATGGGCACTGAAGCTTTCTTT. Its protein is CASGSGGGMGTEAFF.

The chain couples TRBV5-1 to TRBJ2-1; D uncertain. The germline V gene has CDR1 SGHRS and CDR2 YFSETQ. The CDR3 contains 13 residues. The germline V and J ends were trimmed by 1 base and 8 bases, with 10 bases remaining between them. The DNA of the CDR3 is TGCGCCAGCAGCTTGTCGGGTCGGGATGAGCAGTTCTTC. Its translation: CASSLSGRDEQFF.

This clone was seen just once. The chain combines TRBV27 with TRBJ1-1; 7 bases map to TRBD1. Germline lookup yields CDR1 MNHEY and CDR2 SMNVEV (reference sequence). Trimming at V came to 0 bases and at J to 4 bases, leaving 5 bases not matched to a gene. The CDR3 runs to 15 residues. The DNA for the CDR3 is TGTGCCAGCAGTTTATCTACAGGGGCCAGCACTGAAGCTTTCTTT. It yields the protein CASSLSTGASTEAFF.

In the case of this clone: The germline gene is not matched at one end of the junction; a read error may be the cause. The V gene is TRBV7-2, the J gene TRBJ1-1; 8 bases are a match to TRBD1. The CDR3 has 15 residues. Germline V gene lookup returns CDR1 SGHTA and CDR2 FQGNSA. CDR3 in DNA: TGTGCCAGCACCTTAGATCAGGGGGCGGCCACTGAAGCTTTCTTT. It codes for CASTLDQGAATEAFF.

This clone was seen once. The chain joins TRBV5-1 to TRBJ1-4, with TRBD1 as a possible D gene (6 bases). The ends were cut back, 4 bases at V and 0 bases at J, with 10 bases in the middle. The CDR3 loop spans 15 amino acids. Germline values: CDR1 SGHRS, CDR2 YFSETQ. This chain's CDR3 is CASSTQGATNEKLFF. In DNA, the CDR3 is TGCGCCAGCAGCACACAGGGTGCAACTAATGAAAAACTGTTTTTT.

This chain links TRBV3-1 (or the pseudogene TRBV3-2) with TRBJ2-5; maybe TRBD2 (5 bases). Germline CDR1 LGHDT, CDR2 YNNKEL (reference sequence). This CDR3 is 16 amino acids long. Trimming cost V 3 bases and J 1 base, with 15 bases left between them. The CDR3 protein is CASSHLGKGSQETQYF. The DNA for the CDR3 is TGTGCCAGCAGCCATCTCGGGAAGGGATCCCAAGAGACCCAGTACTTC.